This entry features one TCR beta chain sequence. V was pared by 5 bases and J by 2 bases, with 11 bases between. The CDR3 consists of 14 residues. The germline CDR1 and CDR2 sequences are SGHNT and YYREEE (reference sequence). Clones were sequenced by immunoSEQ multiplex PCR, and TCRdb holds only the in-frame ones, with some missing. The sample shows 45,000 to 65,000 clones, more than 70% of them seen only once. This entry is derived from a study of control samples from healthy donors and cancer patients. The TCR originated in a man between 50 and 59 years old with head and neck cancer. The V call is TRBV5-4, the J call TRBJ2-4; the D is unclear. Material for sequencing was PBMCs. CDR3 amino acids: CASRGWGSKNIQYF. In DNA, the CDR3 is TGTGCCAGCAGGGGGTGGGGATCCAAAAACATTCAGTACTTC.